Listed here are 27 T cell receptor beta chains from one sample, sequenced in a study of T cells in Graves' hyperthyroidism and ophthalmopathy. Regions amplified from RNA transcripts were the TCR beta CDR3 regions. The study used the HTBI primer set for a first-round RT-PCR of the TCR CDR3. TCRdb re-called the multiplex PCR reads through MiXCR, storing one row per CDR3 protein. The table records approximately 710,000 distinct CDR3 sequences, approximately 15% of them present only once. The specimen was blood. Source of these receptors: a middle-aged man with Graves' hyperthyroidism.

This clonotype has ten or more counts. The J gene is TRBJ2-7, the V gene TRBV10-2; D possibly corresponds to TRBD2 (7 bases). CDR1 and CDR2 from the germline V gene are WSHSY and SAAADI. Trimming pared 6 bases from V and 7 bases from J, leaving 19 bases between. This CDR3 spans 14 amino acids. CDR3 loop: CASRVQGGSGEQYF. Here the CDR3 DNA reads TGCGCCAGCAGAGTACAGGGCGGGAGTGGTGAGCAGTACTTC.

This chain uses TRBV20-1 with TRBJ1-2; possibly TRBD1 for D (5 bases). The germline V and J ends were trimmed by 6 bases and 1 base, with 12 bases remaining between them. This CDR3 is 13 amino acids long. Germline loops: CDR1 DFQATT, CDR2 SNEGSKA (reference sequence). The CDR3 bases are TGCAGTGCCCTCTCGGGACTTAACTATGGCTACACCTTC. Protein product: CSALSGLNYGYTF.

This clonotype was observed at least ten times. The J gene is TRBJ2-5, the V gene TRBV6-1; D ambiguous. CDR1 MNHNS and CDR2 SASEGT come from the germline V gene. The V and J ends lost 0 bases and 1 base respectively, with 12 bases between them. This CDR3 spans 16 amino acids. The CDR3 DNA is TGTGCCAGCAGTGAAGCCTTCGGACGGCCCCAAGAGACCCAGTACTTC. Translation gives CASSEAFGRPQETQYF.

This clonotype was picked up many times. The chain has TRBV11-2 and TRBJ2-5, with 8 bases aligning to TRBD2. This CDR3 region has 16 residues. CDR1 is SGHAT and CDR2 is FQNNGV in the germline V gene. The V gene end was trimmed by 0 bases and the J gene end by 4 bases; junction bases not matched to a gene: 7. CDR3 amino acids: CASSLDHREGLETQYF. CDR3 bases: TGTGCCAGCAGCTTAGATCACCGGGAGGGCCTAGAGACCCAGTACTTC.

This clonotype came up many times. This chain links TRBV20-1 with TRBJ1-2; 9 nucleotides align to TRBD1. The CDR3 spans 16 residues. The germline V gene encodes CDR1 DFQATT and CDR2 SNEGSKA (reference sequence). After removal of 3 bases from V and 0 bases from J, the junction contained 8 bases not matched to a gene. The chain's CDR3 is CSASRDRATTNYGYTF. The CDR3 bases are TGCAGTGCTAGTCGGGACAGGGCCACTACTAACTATGGCTACACCTTC.

To note about this clonotype: A much larger clone lies a single base off, so this may be a read error. V gene TRBV24-1 combines with J gene TRBJ2-7, with 10 nucleotides matching TRBD1. This CDR3 comprises 18 residues. The V gene end was trimmed by 4 bases and the J gene end by 2 bases; junction bases not matched to a gene: 13. Germline V gene sequence: CDR1 KGHDR, CDR2 SFDVKD. This CDR3 is CATSEPGAGGQGAYEQYF. For the CDR3, the DNA is TGTGCCACCAGTGAACCCGGGGCCGGAGGACAGGGGGCCTACGAGCAGTACTTC.

The chain recombines TRBV6-2 or TRBV6-3 with TRBJ2-3; possibly TRBD2 for D (5 bases). The CDR3 runs 15 residues. Looked up from germline, CDR1 is MNHEY and CDR2 is SVGEGT. V was clipped by 5 bases and J by 1 base, with 13 bases between them. The CDR3 nucleotides read TGTGCCAGCAGTCATTCCTTCGGGGGCACAGATACGCAGTATTTT. Amino acid sequence: CASSHSFGGTDTQYF.

This clonotype was seen ten or more times. The genes are TRBV25-1 and TRBJ1-1; possibly TRBD1 for D (6 bases). Germline loops: CDR1 MGHDK, CDR2 SYGVNS. Trimming stripped 3 bases from V and 5 bases from J, with 7 bases between. The CDR3 loop spans 12 amino acids. CDR3 sequence: CASSERGTEAFF. The CDR3, as DNA: TGTGCCAGCAGTGAGAGGGGGACTGAAGCTTTCTTT. Filled out from reference TRBV25-1 and TRBJ1-1, the complete variable domain reads EADIYQTPRYLVIGTGKKITLECSQTMGHDKMYWYQQDPGMELHLIHYSYGVNSTEKGDLSSESTVSRIRTEHFPLTLESARPSHTSQYLCASSERGTEAFFGQGTRLTVV.

The chain uses TRBV10-2 and TRBJ2-3, with D hard to call. CDR3 length: 13 residues. V was clipped by 2 bases and J by 5 bases, with 8 bases between them. Germline V gene lookup returns CDR1 WSHSY and CDR2 SAAADI. The CDR3 is CASSEILGDTQYF. DNA for the CDR3: TGCGCCAGCAGTGAGATTCTGGGAGATACGCAGTATTTT.

This clonotype was recorded at least ten times. The CDR3 region has the DNA TGTGCCAGCTCACCAGACCAAATCACAGATACGCAGTATTTT. It specifies CASSPDQITDTQYF. V and J are TRBV18 and TRBJ2-3; D is unresolved. V was pared by 2 bases and J by 2 bases, with 8 bases between. Germline assignment: CDR1 KGHSH and CDR2 LQKENI. The CDR3 is made up of 14 amino acids.

The chain uses TRBV13 and TRBJ2-1; a possible D gene is TRBD1 (7 bases). This CDR3 has 14 residues. Germline V gene data show CDR1 as PRHDT and CDR2 as FYEKMQ (reference sequence). Trimming stripped 5 bases from V and 9 bases from J, with 17 bases between. DNA for the CDR3: TGTGCCAGCAGCCTCCGGGCAGGGGGAGGTGAGCAGTTCTTC. It specifies CASSLRAGGGEQFF.

The chain links TRBV24-1 to TRBJ2-3; D not resolved. The length of the CDR3 is 15 residues. The V end lost 6 bases, the J end lost 7 bases, and 19 bases lay between the germline ends. Germline V lookup: CDR1 KGHDR, CDR2 SFDVKD. The CDR3 sequence: CATSSNLDGAHTQYF. The CDR3 DNA reads as TGTGCCACCAGTTCAAACCTAGACGGTGCGCATACGCAGTATTTT.

This clonotype was counted between two and nine times. This chain links TRBV5-6 with TRBJ2-5; D is unresolved. This CDR3 comprises 11 residues. CDR1 and CDR2 (germline): SGHDT, YYEEEE. The V gene lost 3 bases and the J gene lost 7 bases, with 7 bases spanning the gap. CDR3 coding DNA: TGTGCCAGCAGCTCCCACTCGACCCAGTACTTC. It codes for CASSSHSTQYF.

This clonotype was seen many times. The chain employs TRBV28 and TRBJ2-5; D is ambiguous. The CDR3 totals 15 residues. Germline V gives CDR1 MDHEN, CDR2 SYDVKM. With 5 bases removed from V and 5 bases from J, the gap between germline ends came to 18 bases. The CDR3 sequence: CASSGAGMREETQYF. CDR3 sequence (DNA): TGTGCCAGCAGTGGCGCCGGAATGAGAGAGGAGACCCAGTACTTC.

For this clonotype: This sequence may be a read error, since a much larger clone differs from it by one base. The chain uses TRBV5-6 and TRBJ2-7; possibly TRBD1 for D (7 bases). Trimming took off 1 base at V and 4 bases at J, with 15 bases between the two ends. The CDR3 spans 15 residues. CDR1 and CDR2 from the germline V gene are SGHDT and YYEEEE. The DNA of the CDR3 is TGTGCCAGCAGCTTGAGCGGGCAGGGGGAATACGAGCAGTACTTC. Its protein is CASSLSGQGEYEQYF.

This clonotype was detected many times. The chain is built from TRBV20-1 and TRBJ1-2; possible D gene TRBD1, 6 bases. Trimming cost V 6 bases and J 4 bases, with 21 bases left between them. In germline, CDR1 is DFQATT, CDR2 SNEGSKA (reference sequence). The CDR3 has 15 amino acids. The CDR3 spells CSATGTDSTAYGYTF. The DNA for the CDR3 is TGCAGTGCCACGGGGACGGACAGCACCGCCTATGGCTACACCTTC.

This clonotype has a count of ten or more. The chain couples TRBV12-3 or TRBV12-4 to TRBJ1-2; 7 positions agree with TRBD1. With V trimmed by 3 bases and J by 8 bases, 6 bases remained unmatched. The CDR3 is 13 residues long. CDR3 nucleotide sequence: TGTGCCAGCAGTTTCAGACAGGGACGAGGCTACACCTTC. Translated: CASSFRQGRGYTF.

This clonotype was counted between two and nine times. This chain uses TRBV7-3 with TRBJ2-1; TRBD1 matches 11 bases. Germline trimming cut 0 bases from V and 5 bases from J; bases unmatched to any gene: 6. Germline V gene sequence: CDR1 SGHTA, CDR2 FQGTGA. This CDR3 comprises 17 residues. The CDR3 bases are TGTGCCAGCAGCTTAACGTTGGACAGGGGGCGTGACAATGAGCAGTTCTTC. It codes for CASSLTLDRGRDNEQFF.

As to this clonotype: An end of the junction differs from the germline gene, which may be a read error. The V and J genes are TRBV20-1 and TRBJ2-1; D may be TRBD1 or TRBD2 (5 bases each). Germline V gene lookup returns CDR1 DFQATT and CDR2 SNEGSKA (reference sequence). The CDR3 is made up of 14 amino acids. CDR3 in amino acids: CSTTGSSSYNEKFF. In nucleotides, the CDR3 is TGCAGTACAACAGGTTCTAGCTCCTACAATGAGAAGTTCTTC.

This clonotype has only a few counts. The V and J genes are TRBV28 and TRBJ2-3; D unresolved. Germline CDR1 MDHEN, CDR2 SYDVKM. Trimming cost V 8 bases and J 1 base, with 10 bases left between them. The CDR3 consists of 13 residues. The CDR3 DNA reads TGTGCCAGCTTCCGAGTGGGCACAGATACGCAGTATTTT. Its translation is CASFRVGTDTQYF.

Ten or more counts support this clonotype. The rearrangement links TRBV24-1 to TRBJ1-2; D gene ambiguous. V dropped 5 bases and J dropped 1 base, with 4 bases sitting between them. Germline V gives CDR1 KGHDR, CDR2 SFDVKD. The CDR3 is 12 amino acids. The DNA of the CDR3 is TGTGCCACCAGTGGAGTTAACTATGGCTACACCTTC. It encodes CATSGVNYGYTF.

The J gene is TRBJ1-2, the V gene TRBV30, with 10 bases identical to TRBD1. Trimming took 5 bases from V and 4 from J; bases not matched to a gene: 4. Germline CDR1 and CDR2: GTSNPN and SVGIG (reference sequence). There are 13 residues in the CDR3. In DNA form, the CDR3 reads TGTGCCTGGCAGACAGGGGGCGTCTATGGCTACACCTTC. It codes for CAWQTGGVYGYTF. Filled out from reference TRBV30 and TRBJ1-2, the complete variable domain reads SQTIHQWPATLVQPVGSPLSLECTVEGTSNPNLYWYRQAAGRGLQLLFYSVGIGQISSEVPQNLSASRPQDRQFILSSKKLLLSDSGFYLCAWQTGGVYGYTFGSGTRLTVV.

There are many counts of this clonotype. The chain has TRBV28 and TRBJ2-7; TRBD1 agrees at 8 bases. Per the germline V gene, CDR1 is MDHEN and CDR2 is SYDVKM. The CDR3 is made up of 15 amino acids. The trim removed 4 bases at V and 3 bases at J, leaving 8 bases unmatched. CDR3 region: CASSSAGGEGYEQYF. In nucleotides, the CDR3 is TGTGCCAGCAGTTCCGCAGGGGGCGAAGGCTACGAGCAGTACTTC.

This clonotype appeared a few times. The rearrangement joins TRBV29-1 to TRBJ1-1; D is ambiguous. CDR3 length: 14 residues. Germline V gene data show CDR1 as SQVTM and CDR2 as ANQGSEA. The V and J ends lost 3 bases and 5 bases respectively, with 16 bases between them. CDR3 sequence reads: CSVEGSWPGTEAFF. CDR3 DNA sequence: TGCAGCGTTGAGGGGTCATGGCCGGGGACTGAAGCTTTCTTT.

Remarks on this clonotype: One end of the junction is discordant with germline, which a read error may explain. This rearrangement joins TRBV3-1 to TRBJ2-5, with 9 bases aligning to TRBD2. CDR1 and CDR2 (germline): LGHDT, YNNKEL (reference sequence). The CDR3 totals 17 residues. The CDR3 region is CASSQATSGFPRVTHYF. CDR3 DNA sequence: TGTGCCAGCAGCCAAGCGACTAGCGGCTTCCCTCGTGTGACCCACTACTTC.

This clonotype occurred many times. CDR3 in amino acids: CASGAGGPRGEQFF. Written as DNA, the CDR3 is TGCGCCAGCGGGGCGGGAGGACCCCGGGGTGAGCAGTTCTTC. The chain couples TRBV5-1 to TRBJ2-1; 8 positions match TRBD2. In germline, CDR1 is SGHRS, CDR2 YFSETQ. CDR3 size: 14 residues. Trimming removed 7 bases from V and 9 bases from J; junction bases left unmatched: 12.

This clonotype was counted at least ten times. The rearrangement joins TRBV3-1 to TRBJ1-4, with 9 bases identical to TRBD1. The germline V gene has CDR1 LGHDT and CDR2 YNNKEL (reference sequence). The V and J ends lost 3 bases and 10 bases, in that order; junction bases with no gene match: 0. The CDR3 runs to 12 residues. CDR3 residues: CASSQTGGKLFF. The CDR3 DNA follows: TGTGCCAGCAGCCAGACAGGGGGAAAACTGTTTTTT. Filled out from reference TRBV3-1 and TRBJ1-4, the complete variable domain reads DTAVSQTPKYLVTQMGNDKSIKCEQNLGHDTMYWYKQDSKKFLKIMFSYNNKELIINETVPNRFSPKSPDKAHLNLHINSLELGDSAVYFCASSQTGGKLFFGSGTQLSVL.